The 3 T cell receptor beta chains given below trace back to one sample, sequenced in a study of cytomegalovirus exposure and HLA in healthy donors. Primers included in the PCR were 60 Vbeta and 13 Jbeta primers. Clones were read by immunoSEQ multiplex PCR, and TCRdb kept only the in-frame ones, dropping some. Of about 59,000 clones in the sample, 75% to 85% are singletons; the top ten hold roughly 3.9%. Sample: PBMCs. The receptors shown here come from a woman between 40 and 55 years old in good health and CMV-seronegative.

The chain has TRBV2 and TRBJ1-2, with 11 nucleotides matching TRBD1. The V gene's germline CDR1 is SNHLY and CDR2 FYNNEI. J was trimmed by 4 bases and V by 8 bases; bases with no gene match: 6. The CDR3 is 14 amino acids. The CDR3, as DNA: TGTGCCAGCGGACAGGGGGCTGGAGGCTATGGCTACACCTTC. Amino acids: CASGQGAGGYGYTF.

The genes are TRBV7-9 and TRBJ2-7, with 7 bases fitting TRBD2. The germline V gene has CDR1 SEHNR and CDR2 FQNEAQ (reference sequence). With 1 base clipped from V and 0 bases from J, the junction kept 9 bases outside the gene matches. The CDR3 extends over 17 amino acids. In nucleotides, the CDR3 is TGTGCCAGCAGCTTAGTAGGGGTTGCGGGAGCCTCCTACGAGCAGTACTTC. Translation: CASSLVGVAGASYEQYF.

V is TRBV28 and J is TRBJ2-6; the D is unclear. The V end was cut by 5 bases, the J end by 3 bases, with 11 bases between. The CDR3 runs 15 residues. Germline CDR1 is MDHEN and CDR2 is SYDVKM. This chain's CDR3 is CASSPHADGANVLTF. CDR3 nucleotides: TGTGCCAGCAGTCCACACGCTGATGGGGCCAACGTCCTGACTTTC. Full variable domain (missing parts from reference TRBV28 and TRBJ2-6): DVKVTQSSRYLVKRTGEKVFLECVQDMDHENMFWYRQDPGLGLRLIYFSYDVKMKEKGDIPEGYSVSREKKERFSLILESASTNQTSMYLCASSPHADGANVLTFGAGSRLTVL.